This T cell receptor beta chain was captured by sequencing in a study of monozygotic twins with cystic fibrosis. The repertoire was sequenced with immunoSEQ multiplex PCR; TCRdb's copy has only in-frame clones and lacks some. In the table there are approximately 36,000 clones, 80% to 95% of which are singletons. The V end was cut by 5 bases, the J end by 2 bases, with 10 bases between. The germline CDR1 and CDR2 sequences are SQVTM and ANQGSEA. The CDR3 runs to 13 residues. The table lists this clone with a count of one. This TCR derives from a boy aged 2 to 10 with cystic fibrosis. The rearrangement links TRBV29-1 to TRBJ2-1; D not resolved. The material sequenced was blood. The DNA for the CDR3 is TGCAGCGTTAGGATTTCAGCCTACAATGAGCAGTTCTTC. This translates into CSVRISAYNEQFF.